Below, 11 T cell receptor beta chains from the same sample are listed, as sequenced in a study of blood T cell repertoires in COVID-19. The assay was immunoSEQ multiplex PCR, and TCRdb's table has in-frame clones only and misses some. The table includes 120,000 to 150,000 clones, approximately 88% detected once. What was sequenced was PBMCs or T cells enriched from blood (not recorded which). The source is a woman aged 25 to 39 with acute COVID-19.

This chain uses TRBV29-1 with TRBJ2-2, with D possibly TRBD2 on 6 matching bases. The CDR3 length is 12 residues. The germline CDR1 and CDR2 sequences are SQVTM and ANQGSEA. Trimming removed 6 bases at V and 7 bases at J, with 12 bases between. The CDR3 DNA reads TGCAGCGTATTCGGGGGAGGCGGGGAGCTGTTTTTT. This gives the protein CSVFGGGGELFF.

This clone was seen only a few times. The chain couples TRBV7-9 to TRBJ2-1; 7 positions agree with TRBD2. The CDR3 sequence is 14 residues long. Looked up from germline, CDR1 is SEHNR and CDR2 is FQNEAQ (reference sequence). With 11 bases clipped from V and 9 bases from J, the junction kept 16 bases outside the gene matches. The chain's CDR3 is CAGVSGLGTSEQFF. The CDR3, as DNA: TGTGCCGGCGTATCCGGACTAGGTACGAGTGAGCAGTTCTTC.

V and J are TRBV6-1 and TRBJ1-6, with D unclear. CDR3 length equals 15 residues. The germline V and J ends were trimmed by 5 bases and 5 bases, with 13 bases remaining between them. Germline V gene sequence: CDR1 MNHNS, CDR2 SASEGT. The CDR3 loop reads CASSQTAGHNSPLHF. CDR3 nucleotide sequence: TGTGCCAGCAGTCAAACCGCGGGCCATAATTCACCCCTCCACTTT.

This chain joins TRBV19 and TRBJ1-2; TRBD1 matches at 8 bases. Germline CDR1 and CDR2: LNHDA and SQIVND (reference sequence). The CDR3 covers 13 residues. V trimming: 6 bases; J trimming: 3 bases; junction bases outside the gene matches: 3. CDR3 protein: CASRGQEDYGYTF. In DNA, the CDR3 is TGTGCCAGTAGGGGACAGGAAGACTATGGCTACACCTTC.

V is TRBV29-1 and J is TRBJ2-7; D is ambiguous. Trimming took 5 bases from V and 6 from J, leaving 8 bases between them. The CDR3 length is 10 residues. CDR1 and CDR2 from the germline V gene are SQVTM and ANQGSEA. The CDR3 DNA reads TGCAGCGTTCAGGATACCGAGCAGTACTTC. This sequence encodes CSVQDTEQYF.

This chain joins TRBV7-9 and TRBJ2-5; TRBD1 agrees at 7 bases. This CDR3 has 17 amino acids. CDR1 and CDR2 (germline): SEHNR, FQNEAQ (reference sequence). Trimming took 3 bases from V and 1 from J; bases not matched to a gene: 11. The CDR3 spells CASSLTGQVVPQETQYF. In DNA form, the CDR3 reads TGTGCCAGCAGCTTGACAGGACAGGTAGTCCCCCAAGAGACCCAGTACTTC.

This sequence joins TRBV30 and TRBJ2-4, with 10 bases matching TRBD2. V lost 3 bases to trimming and J lost 3 bases; unmatched junction nucleotides: 5. The CDR3 runs to 15 residues. Per the germline V gene, CDR1 is GTSNPN and CDR2 is SVGIG (reference sequence). DNA for the CDR3: TGTGCCTGGAGAGGGCTAGCGGGGGACAAAAACATTCAGTACTTC. Translated: CAWRGLAGDKNIQYF.

The chain is built from TRBV28 and TRBJ1-3, with D perhaps matching TRBD1 (5 bases). The V and J ends lost 6 bases and 4 bases respectively, with 22 bases between them. The CDR3 totals 17 residues. The germline CDR1 and CDR2 sequences are MDHEN and SYDVKM. The CDR3 DNA is TGTGCCAGCAGGATGGTAGCGGGGGGAGGTGTCGGAAACACCATATATTTT. Protein: CASRMVAGGGVGNTIYF.

The chain uses TRBV28 and TRBJ1-1, with D hard to call. V dropped 1 base and J dropped 1 base, with 7 bases sitting between them. The CDR3 sequence is 14 residues long. Germline lookup yields CDR1 MDHEN and CDR2 SYDVKM. CDR3 nucleotides: TGTGCCAGCAGTTTATTGACTGCGAACACTGAAGCTTTCTTT. Protein: CASSLLTANTEAFF.

This clone was found once. The J gene is TRBJ1-1, the V gene TRBV9; the D gene is possibly TRBD1 (5 bases). Looked up from germline, CDR1 is SGDLS and CDR2 is YYNGEE. This CDR3 spans 14 amino acids. Trimming shortened V by 4 bases and J by 3 bases, and 13 bases separated the two germline ends. The CDR3 nucleotides read TGTGCCAGCAGCCCCCGGACATCTTACACTGAAGCTTTCTTT. Encoded protein: CASSPRTSYTEAFF.

The rearrangement joins TRBV19 to TRBJ1-2, with 8 positions matching TRBD1. With 1 base clipped from V and 2 bases from J, the junction kept 9 bases outside the gene matches. The CDR3 is 17 residues long. CDR1 and CDR2 (germline): LNHDA, SQIVND (reference sequence). Written as DNA, the CDR3 is TGTGCCAGTAGTATAGTCCCCGGGACAGGTGGAAACTATGGCTACACCTTC. Protein: CASSIVPGTGGNYGYTF. Together with reference TRBV19 and TRBJ1-2, the CDR3 gives the full variable domain: DGGITQSPKYLFRKEGQNVTLSCEQNLNHDAMYWYRQDPGQGLRLIYYSQIVNDFQKGDIAEGYSVSREKKESFPLTVTSAQKNPTAFYLCASSIVPGTGGNYGYTFGSGTRLTVV.